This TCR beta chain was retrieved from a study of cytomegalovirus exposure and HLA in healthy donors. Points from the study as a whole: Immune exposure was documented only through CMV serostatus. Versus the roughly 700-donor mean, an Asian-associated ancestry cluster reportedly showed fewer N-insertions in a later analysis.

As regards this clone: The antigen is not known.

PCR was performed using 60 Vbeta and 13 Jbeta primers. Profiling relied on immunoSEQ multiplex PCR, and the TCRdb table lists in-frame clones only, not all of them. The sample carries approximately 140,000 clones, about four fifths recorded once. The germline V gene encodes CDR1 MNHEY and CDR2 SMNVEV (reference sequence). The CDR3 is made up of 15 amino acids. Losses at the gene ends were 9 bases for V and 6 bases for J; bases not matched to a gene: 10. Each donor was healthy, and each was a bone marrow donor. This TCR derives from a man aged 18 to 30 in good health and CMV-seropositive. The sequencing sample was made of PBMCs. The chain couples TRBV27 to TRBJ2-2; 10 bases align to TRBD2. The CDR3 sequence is CASRYLAGVAGELFF. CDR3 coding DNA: TGTGCCAGTCGCTATCTAGCGGGAGTTGCCGGGGAGCTGTTTTTT.